This T cell receptor beta chain was recorded in a study of vaccination effects on CD4 cells after COVID-19. Antigen-specific CD4+ T cells were expanded (with viral peptide pools) by the ViraFEST assay ahead of sequencing. Following 10 days of culture, CD4+ T cells were isolated. Vaccinees lacked prior SARS-CoV-2 infection and tested negative for nucleocapsid antibodies. IL-2 medium was substituted for half the medium on days 3 and 7. Concerning this clone itself: The antigen is undetermined.

Repertoires were generated with immunoSEQ multiplex PCR, while TCRdb's copy carries only in-frame clones and drops some. The profile covers about 24,000 clones, with 65% to 75% appearing a single time and 2.5% to 4% taken by the ten largest. Study findings and constraints: Late in the post-vaccination period, infection-induced and vaccine-induced clones underwent marked clonal contraction. Limitations: small convalescent group and missing early post-infection timepoints. Nearly all vaccine-induced clones in healthy recipients recognized only SARS-CoV-2.

The length of the CDR3 is 21 residues. Germline CDR1 is MNHEY and CDR2 is SMNVEV (reference sequence). V gave up 7 bases and J gave up 1 base; unmatched junction bases: 26. The chain carries TRBV27 and TRBJ1-2; 8 nucleotides agree with TRBD1. Sample: CD4+ T cells from PBMCs cultured with SARS-CoV-2 spike peptides, taken before COVID-19 vaccination. The sequence was obtained from a human donor who received a COVID-19 vaccine. The CDR3 DNA reads TGTGCCAGCACTCGGTCTTCGTACGGGACAGGAAAAGATGACAATAACTATGGCTACACCTTC. Amino acid sequence: CASTRSSYGTGKDDNNYGYTF.